Listed below are T cell receptor beta chains from one sample, sequenced in a study of blood T cell repertoires in COVID-19. Assay used: immunoSEQ multiplex PCR; TCRdb lists only in-frame clones, some missing. The data show roughly 220,000 clones, approximately 80% seen once. Sequenced input: PBMCs or T cells enriched from blood (not recorded which). Receptor source: a man aged 30 to 39 with acute COVID-19. CDR3s include the opening cysteine and the closing phenylalanine or tryptophan. Fields, in order: D gene, J gene, V gene, clone size, CDR3 DNA, CDR3 protein. A D gene is named only where the DNA matches it firmly. Only part of the rows carry a size: once, few, many, or a class if the clone is expanded.

NA	TRBJ2-5	TRBV5-6	NA	TGTGCCAGCAGCTTCGCAGGACAAGAGACCCAGTACTTC	CASSFAGQETQYF
NA	TRBJ2-7	TRBV12-5	NA	TGTGCTAGTGGTTTGATGCAGGGCGACGAGCAGTACTTC	CASGLMQGDEQYF
TRBD2	TRBJ2-7	TRBV6-5	NA	TGTGCCAGCAGCCCGACTAGCGGGCCCTACGAGCAGTACTTC	CASSPTSGPYEQYF
NA	TRBJ1-1	TRBV6-5	few	TGTGCCAGCAGTTACTCGGCAGGGGTCACTGAAGCTTTCTTT	CASSYSAGVTEAFF
TRBD1	TRBJ2-4	TRBV25-1	NA	TGTGCCAGCAGTGAAAACTCCGGGACAGGGGGAAACATTCAGTACTTC	CASSENSGTGGNIQYF
NA	TRBJ1-2	TRBV12-3/TRBV12-4	NA	TGTGCCAGCAGTGGCAGGGTTAACTATGGCTACACCTTC	CASSGRVNYGYTF
TRBD1	TRBJ2-2	TRBV7-9	once	TGTGCCAGCAGCCACCGGGACAGGAACACCGGGGAGCTGTTTTTT	CASSHRDRNTGELFF
TRBD1	TRBJ1-6	TRBV19	NA	TGTGCCAGTAGCGCGACAGGGAATAATTCACCCCTCCACTTT	CASSATGNNSPLHF
NA	TRBJ2-2	TRBV6-5	NA	TGTGCCAGCAGTCCCCACTCGACAGTCACCGGGGAGCTGTTTTTT	CASSPHSTVTGELFF
TRBD1	TRBJ2-7	TRBV6-5	NA	TGTGCCAGCAGTCCCGCCGGACAGGAGACCTACGAGCAGTACTTC	CASSPAGQETYEQYF
TRBD2	TRBJ2-1	TRBV7-2	few	TGTGCCAGCAGCTTAGAAGGGACTAGCTTGAATGAGCAGTTCTTC	CASSLEGTSLNEQFF
NA	TRBJ2-7	TRBV5-4	NA	TGTGCCAGCAGCACGGAACGGGGAGCCCACTACGAGCAGTACTTC	CASSTERGAHYEQYF
TRBD2	TRBJ2-2	TRBV4-1	NA	TGCGCCAGCGGGACTAGCGGGGGCGGGGAGCTGTTTTTT	CASGTSGGGELFF
TRBD1	TRBJ1-6	TRBV24-1	NA	TGTGCCACCCGAAGCTCAGGGGGATGGCGAAATTCACCCCTCCACTTT	CATRSSGGWRNSPLHF
NA	TRBJ2-1	TRBV5-1	few	TGCGCCAGCAGCCCCATGGGACAATCCTCCTACAATGAGCAGTTCTTC	CASSPMGQSSYNEQFF
NA	TRBJ1-5	TRBV19	NA	TGTGCCAGTAGAACGCAGGGGAGCAATCAGCCCCAGCATTTT	CASRTQGSNQPQHF
TRBD2	TRBJ2-7	TRBV18	many	TGTGCCAGCTCACCAGTAGCGGGGGGCGGCCACGAGCAGTACTTC	CASSPVAGGGHEQYF
TRBD1	TRBJ1-2	TRBV18	NA	TGTGCCAGCTCACCACGGGACAGGGACGGTGATGGCTACACCTTC	CASSPRDRDGDGYTF
TRBD2	TRBJ2-7	TRBV5-6	few	TGTGCCAGCAGCTTCGGGCTAGCGGGGGATTACGAGCAGTACTTC	CASSFGLAGDYEQYF
TRBD2	TRBJ2-7	TRBV11-2	once	TGTGCCAGCAGCTTAGCGGCGACTAGCGGGGGCCACGAGCAGTACTTC	CASSLAATSGGHEQYF
NA	TRBJ2-3	TRBV29-1	NA	TGCAGCGTTGAATACGGTACAGATACGCAGTATTTT	CSVEYGTDTQYF
NA	TRBJ2-7	TRBV27	NA	TGTGCCAGCAGTTTAGGAGGACCCTACGAGCAGTACTTC	CASSLGGPYEQYF
NA	TRBJ2-7	TRBV5-4	NA	TGTGCCAGCAGCTTGGGGGCCCGCGAGCAGTACTTC	CASSLGAREQYF
TRBD1	TRBJ1-2	TRBV2	NA	TGTGCCAGCCAAGAAAGTCAGACAGGGGTGCGGGGCTACACCTTC	CASQESQTGVRGYTF
NA	TRBJ1-2	TRBV19	NA	TGTGCCAGTAGGCATACTACAGGGATGGGGGGCTACACCTTC	CASRHTTGMGGYTF
TRBD1	TRBJ1-2	TRBV12-3/TRBV12-4	NA	TGTGCCAGCAGTCAACAGGGGCTAGGTGGCTACACCTTC	CASSQQGLGGYTF
TRBD1	TRBJ1-4	TRBV3-1/TRBV3-2	NA	TGTGCCAGCAACCAACGGGGACAGGGCAATTTTAGTCTGGTTGAAAAACTGTTTTTT	CASNQRGQGNFSLVEKLFF
NA	TRBJ1-6	TRBV9	NA	TGTGCCAGCAGCGTATTCCGGAATTCACCCCTCCACTTT	CASSVFRNSPLHF
TRBD2	TRBJ2-7	TRBV15	NA	TGTGCCACCAGCAGAGTCCCGAAGACTAGCGGGGGCCCGGCCTACGAGCAGTACTTC	CATSRVPKTSGGPAYEQYF
NA	TRBJ2-7	TRBV6-1	once	TGTGCCAGCAGTGAAGCCAGCGGAGACTACGAGCAGTACTTC	CASSEASGDYEQYF
NA	TRBJ1-2	TRBV7-6	NA	TGTGCCAGCAGCTTAGGCCGGGGGGATGGCTACACCTTC	CASSLGRGDGYTF
NA	TRBJ2-1	TRBV5-4	NA	TGTGCCAGCACCCAAACCGCGGCCCTAAATGAGCAGTTCTTC	CASTQTAALNEQFF
NA	TRBJ1-2	TRBV29-1	few	TGCAGCGTTGAATGGGCAGTCAGGGGCTACACCTTC	CSVEWAVRGYTF
TRBD2	TRBJ2-1	TRBV2	NA	TGTGCCAGCAGTGGGGTGAGCGGGGGCGTTAAGTTCTTC	CASSGVSGGVKFF
NA	TRBJ1-2	TRBV2	once	TGTGCCAGCAGTGTTCAGGATAACTATGGCTACACCTTC	CASSVQDNYGYTF
NA	TRBJ2-5	TRBV7-7	NA	TGTGCCAGCAGCTTAGCTGTAGGCGCGGTCCAAGAGACCCAGTACTTC	CASSLAVGAVQETQYF
TRBD1	TRBJ1-5	TRBV15	NA	TGTGCCACCAGCAGAGGACAGGGAGCAAATCAGCCCCAGCATTTT	CATSRGQGANQPQHF
TRBD2	TRBJ2-7	TRBV19	NA	TGTGCCAGTAGTATTACAGCGGGGGCCTTCTACGAGCAGTACTTC	CASSITAGAFYEQYF
NA	TRBJ1-2	TRBV7-6	NA	TGTGCCAGCAGCTTAGCGCAAAGGGGATATGGCTACACCTTC	CASSLAQRGYGYTF
NA	TRBJ2-3	TRBV7-2	NA	TGTGCCAGCAACGACTTGCGGTCGGATACGCAGTATTTT	CASNDLRSDTQYF
TRBD2	TRBJ2-2	TRBV9	NA	TGTGCCAGCAGCGTAGCTACCGAGCGGGGGGGCGCCGGGGAGCTGTTTTTT	CASSVATERGGAGELFF
TRBD1	TRBJ1-1	TRBV30	NA	TGTGCCTGGAGCAGGGACAGGGGGTTATTAACTGAAGCTTTCTTT	CAWSRDRGLLTEAFF
TRBD1	TRBJ1-5	TRBV6-5	NA	TGTGCCAGCATACTCCGGGACAGGGGTAATCAGCCCCAGCATTTT	CASILRDRGNQPQHF
NA	TRBJ1-6	TRBV5-1	once	TGCGCCAGCAGCTTGAACAGCTATAATTCACCCCTCCACTTT	CASSLNSYNSPLHF
NA	TRBJ1-2	TRBV9	NA	TGTGCCAGCAGCGCCGAGGAGGCTCTTCGGGGCTATGGCTACACCTTC	CASSAEEALRGYGYTF
NA	TRBJ1-5	TRBV9	NA	TGTGCCAGCAGCGTAGGGCAGGGAGGTCAGCCCCAGCATTTT	CASSVGQGGQPQHF
TRBD1	TRBJ1-2	TRBV19	once	TGTGCCAGTAGTAAACAGGGGAACTATGGCTACACCTTC	CASSKQGNYGYTF
TRBD1	TRBJ2-5	TRBV5-5	NA	TGTGCCAGCAGTCACGACAGGGGAGGTTGGGAGACCCAGTACTTC	CASSHDRGGWETQYF
NA	TRBJ2-7	TRBV3-1/TRBV3-2	NA	TGTGCCAGCAGCCAAGATAGCGAGGACGAGCAGTACTTC	CASSQDSEDEQYF
TRBD2	TRBJ2-3	TRBV6-1	NA	TGTGCCAGCAGTGATTTGTTGCGGGGGGGGGTCACAGATACGCAGTATTTT	CASSDLLRGGVTDTQYF
NA	TRBJ2-7	TRBV3-1/TRBV3-2	NA	TGTGCCAGCGGACTAACAGGGGATACGCTCGAGCAGTACTTC	CASGLTGDTLEQYF
NA	TRBJ1-6	TRBV10-3	NA	TGTGCCATCAAGGACAGCCCTAATTCACCCCTCCACTTT	CAIKDSPNSPLHF
TRBD2	TRBJ2-7	TRBV2	NA	TGTGCCAGCAACCCGGGGGGGCCCGGGGAGCAGTACTTC	CASNPGGPGEQYF